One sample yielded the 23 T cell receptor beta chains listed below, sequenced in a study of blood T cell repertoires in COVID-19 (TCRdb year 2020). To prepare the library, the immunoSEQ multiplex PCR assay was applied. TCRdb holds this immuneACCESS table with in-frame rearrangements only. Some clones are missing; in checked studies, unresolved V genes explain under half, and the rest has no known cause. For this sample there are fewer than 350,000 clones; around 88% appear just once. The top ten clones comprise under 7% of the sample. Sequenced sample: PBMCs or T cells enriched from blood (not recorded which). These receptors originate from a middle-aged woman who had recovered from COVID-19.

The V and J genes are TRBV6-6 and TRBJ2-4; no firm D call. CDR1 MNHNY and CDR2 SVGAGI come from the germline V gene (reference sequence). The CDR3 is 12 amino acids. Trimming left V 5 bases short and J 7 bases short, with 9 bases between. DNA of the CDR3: TGTGCCAGCAGTAGGCCCAGGAACATTCAGTACTTC. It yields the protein CASSRPRNIQYF.

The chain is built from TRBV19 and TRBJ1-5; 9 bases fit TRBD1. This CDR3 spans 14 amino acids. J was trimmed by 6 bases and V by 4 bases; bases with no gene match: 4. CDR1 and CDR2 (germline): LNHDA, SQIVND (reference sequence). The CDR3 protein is CASSSGQGIQPQHF. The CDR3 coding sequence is TGTGCCAGTAGTAGTGGACAGGGGATTCAGCCCCAGCATTTT.

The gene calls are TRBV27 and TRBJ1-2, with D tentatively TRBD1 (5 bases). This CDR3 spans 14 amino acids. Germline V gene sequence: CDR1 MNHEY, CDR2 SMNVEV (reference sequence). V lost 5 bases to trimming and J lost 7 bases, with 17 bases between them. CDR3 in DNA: TGTGCCAGCAGTGCCGACTCCAGGGTGGGTGGCTACACCTTC. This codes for CASSADSRVGGYTF.

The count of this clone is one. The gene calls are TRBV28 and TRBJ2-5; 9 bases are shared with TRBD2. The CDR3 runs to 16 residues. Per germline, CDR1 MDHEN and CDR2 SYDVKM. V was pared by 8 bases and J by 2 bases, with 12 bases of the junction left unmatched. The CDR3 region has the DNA TGTGCCAGCTACTCAGCGGGAGGCCTAAAGCAAGAGACCCAGTACTTC. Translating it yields CASYSAGGLKQETQYF.

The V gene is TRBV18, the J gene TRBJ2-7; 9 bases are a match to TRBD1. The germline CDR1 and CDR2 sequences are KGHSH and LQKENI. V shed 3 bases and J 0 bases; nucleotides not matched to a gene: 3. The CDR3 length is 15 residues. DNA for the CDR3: TGTGCCAGCTCACCCCGGACAGGGGCCTCCTACGAGCAGTACTTC. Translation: CASSPRTGASYEQYF. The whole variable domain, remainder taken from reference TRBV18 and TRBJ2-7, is NAGVMQNPRHLVRRRGQEARLRCSPMKGHSHVYWYRQLPEEGLKFMVYLQKENIIDESGMPKERFSAEFPKEGPSILRIQQVVRGDSAAYFCASSPRTGASYEQYFGPGTRLTVT.

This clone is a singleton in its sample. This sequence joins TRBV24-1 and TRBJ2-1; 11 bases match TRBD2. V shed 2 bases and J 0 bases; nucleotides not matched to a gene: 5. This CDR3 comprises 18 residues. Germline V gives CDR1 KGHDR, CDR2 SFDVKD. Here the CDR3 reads CATSDSGTSGYSYNEQFF. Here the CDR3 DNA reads TGTGCCACCAGTGATTCCGGGACTAGCGGATACTCCTACAATGAGCAGTTCTTC.

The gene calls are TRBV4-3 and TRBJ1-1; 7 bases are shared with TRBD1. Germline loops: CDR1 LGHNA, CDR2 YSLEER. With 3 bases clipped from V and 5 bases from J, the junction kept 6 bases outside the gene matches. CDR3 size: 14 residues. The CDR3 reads CASSQLSTGTEAFF. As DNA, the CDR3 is TGCGCCAGCAGCCAGCTCTCGACAGGGACTGAAGCTTTCTTT.

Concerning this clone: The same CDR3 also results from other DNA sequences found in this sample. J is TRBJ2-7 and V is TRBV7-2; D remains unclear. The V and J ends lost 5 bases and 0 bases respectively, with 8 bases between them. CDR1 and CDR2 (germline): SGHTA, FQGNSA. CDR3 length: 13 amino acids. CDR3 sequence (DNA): TGTGCCAGCAGCCCAACCAGCTCCTACGAGCAGTACTTC. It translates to CASSPTSSYEQYF.

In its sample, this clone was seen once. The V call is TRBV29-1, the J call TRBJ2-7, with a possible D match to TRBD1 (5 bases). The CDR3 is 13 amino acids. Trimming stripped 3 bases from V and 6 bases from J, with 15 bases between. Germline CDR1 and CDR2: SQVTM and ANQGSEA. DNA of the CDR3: TGCAGCGTTGATAGGCAGGGAAAGGGCGAGCAGTACTTC. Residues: CSVDRQGKGEQYF.

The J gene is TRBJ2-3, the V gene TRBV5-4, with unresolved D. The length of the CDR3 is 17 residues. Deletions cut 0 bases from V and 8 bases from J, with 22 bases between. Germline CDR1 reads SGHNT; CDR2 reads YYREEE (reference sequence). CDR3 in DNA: TGTGCCAGCAGCTTGGCCACGGCGGAACCAACTGGTGGTACGCAGTATTTT. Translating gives CASSLATAEPTGGTQYF. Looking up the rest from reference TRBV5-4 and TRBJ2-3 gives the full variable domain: ETGVTQSPTHLIKTRGQQVTLRCSSQSGHNTVSWYQQALGQGPQFIFQYYREEENGRGNFPPRFSGLQFPNYSSELNVNALELDDSALYLCASSLATAEPTGGTQYFGPGTRLTVL.

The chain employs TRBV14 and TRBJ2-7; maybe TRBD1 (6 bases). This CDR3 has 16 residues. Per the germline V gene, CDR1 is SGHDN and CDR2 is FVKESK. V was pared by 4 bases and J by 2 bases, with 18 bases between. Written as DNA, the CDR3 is TGTGCCAGCAGCCGCTATGGGACACCCAAGACCTACGAGCAGTACTTC. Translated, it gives CASSRYGTPKTYEQYF.

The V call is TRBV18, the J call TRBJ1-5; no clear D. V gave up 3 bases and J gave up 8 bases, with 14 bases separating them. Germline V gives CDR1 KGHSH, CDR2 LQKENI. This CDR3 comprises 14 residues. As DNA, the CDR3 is TGTGCCAGCTCACCGCAGCGGGGTCGAGAGCCCCAGCATTTT. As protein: CASSPQRGREPQHF.

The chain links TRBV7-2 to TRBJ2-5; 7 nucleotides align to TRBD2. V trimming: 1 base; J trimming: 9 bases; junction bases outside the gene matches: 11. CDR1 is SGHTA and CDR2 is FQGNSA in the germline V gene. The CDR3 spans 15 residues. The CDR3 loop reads CASSLGGGGGVSQYF. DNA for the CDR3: TGTGCCAGCAGCTTAGGTGGGGGGGGAGGTGTGTCCCAGTACTTC.

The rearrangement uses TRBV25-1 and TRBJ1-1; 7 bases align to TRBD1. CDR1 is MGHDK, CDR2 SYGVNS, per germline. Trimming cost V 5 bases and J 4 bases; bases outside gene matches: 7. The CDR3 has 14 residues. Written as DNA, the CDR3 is TGTGCCAGCAGTTCGACAGGGAGGCGCACTGAAGCTTTCTTT. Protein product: CASSSTGRRTEAFF.

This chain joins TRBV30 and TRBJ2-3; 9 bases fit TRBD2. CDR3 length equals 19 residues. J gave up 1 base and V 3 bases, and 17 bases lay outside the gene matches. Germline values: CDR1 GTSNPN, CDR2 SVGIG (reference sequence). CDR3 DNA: TGTGCCTGGAGCGTCCAACATTTATGGCGGGAGGGCCGCACAGATACGCAGTATTTT. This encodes CAWSVQHLWREGRTDTQYF. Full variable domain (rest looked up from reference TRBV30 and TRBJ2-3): SQTIHQWPATLVQPVGSPLSLECTVEGTSNPNLYWYRQAAGRGLQLLFYSVGIGQISSEVPQNLSASRPQDRQFILSSKKLLLSDSGFYLCAWSVQHLWREGRTDTQYFGPGTRLTVL.

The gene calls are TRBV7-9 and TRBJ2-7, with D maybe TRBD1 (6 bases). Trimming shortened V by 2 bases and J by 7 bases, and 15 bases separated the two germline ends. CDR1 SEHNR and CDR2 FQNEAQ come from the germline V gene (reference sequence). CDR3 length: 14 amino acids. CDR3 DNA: TGTGCCAGCAGCTTAAGGGCGGACAGTGGAGAGCAGTACTTC. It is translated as CASSLRADSGEQYF.

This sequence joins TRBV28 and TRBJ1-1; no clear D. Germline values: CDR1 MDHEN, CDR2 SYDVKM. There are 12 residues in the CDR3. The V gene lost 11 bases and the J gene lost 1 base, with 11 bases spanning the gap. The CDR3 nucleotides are TGTGCCTGGGCAGGCAGGAACACTGAAGCTTTCTTT. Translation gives CAWAGRNTEAFF.

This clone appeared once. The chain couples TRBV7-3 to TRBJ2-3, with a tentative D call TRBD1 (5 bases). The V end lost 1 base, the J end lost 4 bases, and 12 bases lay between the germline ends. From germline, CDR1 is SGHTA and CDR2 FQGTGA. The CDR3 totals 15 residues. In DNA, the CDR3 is TGTGCCAGCAGCTTAAGCACTCTCAGGGCAGATACGCAGTATTTT. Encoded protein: CASSLSTLRADTQYF.

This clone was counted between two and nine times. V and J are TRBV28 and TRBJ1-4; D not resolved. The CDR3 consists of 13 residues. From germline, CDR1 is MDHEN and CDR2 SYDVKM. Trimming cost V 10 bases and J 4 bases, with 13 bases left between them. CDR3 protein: CATGRGFNEKLFF. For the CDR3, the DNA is TGTGCCACGGGTCGAGGGTTTAATGAAAAACTGTTTTTT.

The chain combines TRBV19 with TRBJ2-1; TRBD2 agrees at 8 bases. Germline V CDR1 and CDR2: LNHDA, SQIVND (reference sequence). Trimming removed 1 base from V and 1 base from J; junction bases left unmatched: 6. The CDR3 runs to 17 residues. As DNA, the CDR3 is TGTGCCAGTAGTATAGGGACGGGAGGGACATCCTACAATGAGCAGTTCTTC. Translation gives CASSIGTGGTSYNEQFF.

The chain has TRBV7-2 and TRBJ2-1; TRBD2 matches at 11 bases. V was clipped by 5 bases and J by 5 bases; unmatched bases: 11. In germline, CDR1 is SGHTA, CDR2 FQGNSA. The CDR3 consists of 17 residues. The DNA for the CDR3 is TGTGCCAGCAGCCCTTCCTTAGCGGGAGGGCCACACAATGAGCAGTTCTTC. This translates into CASSPSLAGGPHNEQFF.

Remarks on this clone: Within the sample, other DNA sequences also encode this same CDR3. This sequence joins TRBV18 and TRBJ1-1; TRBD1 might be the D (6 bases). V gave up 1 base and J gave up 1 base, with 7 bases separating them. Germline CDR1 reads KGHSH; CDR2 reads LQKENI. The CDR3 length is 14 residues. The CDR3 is CASSPQTGNTEAFF. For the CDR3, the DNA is TGTGCCAGCTCACCACAGACAGGGAACACTGAAGCTTTCTTT.

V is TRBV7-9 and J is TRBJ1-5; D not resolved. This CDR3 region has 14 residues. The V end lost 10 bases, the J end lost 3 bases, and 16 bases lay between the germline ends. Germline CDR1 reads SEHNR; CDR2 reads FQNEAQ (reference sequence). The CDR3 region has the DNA TGTGCCACGTCTACCGAGCCTCTCAATCAGCCCCAGCATTTT. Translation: CATSTEPLNQPQHF.